This T cell receptor beta chain emerged from a study of cytomegalovirus exposure and HLA in healthy donors. Vbeta (60) and Jbeta (13) primers were used in the PCR. Only in-frame clones appear in the TCRdb table, and some are missing; sequencing was by immunoSEQ multiplex PCR. This sample yields around 160,000 clones, of which around 78% are seen a single time; 3% belongs to the top ten. Sequenced input: PBMCs. The sequence came from a middle-aged man in good health and CMV-seropositive.

The DNA of the CDR3 is TGTGCCAGCAGTGAAGCGGCGGGACAGGGGAATGAGCAGTTCTTC. Protein product: CASSEAAGQGNEQFF. The V and J genes are TRBV2 and TRBJ2-1; 10 bases map to TRBD1. Germline V gene data show CDR1 as SNHLY and CDR2 as FYNNEI. The CDR3 length is 15 residues. The junction had 3 bases not matched to a gene; V was cut back by 0 bases and J by 7 bases. Full variable domain (remainder filled in from reference TRBV2 and TRBJ2-1): EPEVTQTPSHQVTQMGQEVILRCVPISNHLYFYWYRQILGQKVEFLVSFYNNEISEKSEIFDDQFSVERPDGSNFTLKIRSTKLEDSAMYFCASSEAAGQGNEQFFGPGTRLTVL.